The 21 T cell receptor beta chains reported below all come from one sample, sequenced in a study of blood T cell repertoires in COVID-19. Sequencing used immunoSEQ multiplex PCR; TCRdb keeps in-frame clones, though not all of them. In the table there are roughly 140,000 clones, 75% to 90% of which are singletons. The specimen sequenced was peripheral blood. The source of these receptors is a man aged 70 or older with acute or convalescent COVID-19.

This rearrangement joins TRBV19 to TRBJ1-6, with D tentatively TRBD1 (5 bases). The CDR3 runs to 14 residues. Germline-derived CDR1 and CDR2 are LNHDA and SQIVND (reference sequence). Trimming stripped 5 bases from V and 9 bases from J, with 14 bases between. The CDR3 is CASSRGRDASPLHF. The CDR3 region has the DNA TGTGCCAGTAGTCGCGGCAGGGATGCTTCACCCCTCCACTTT.

This rearrangement joins TRBV6-5 to TRBJ1-1, with D unresolved. Germline-derived CDR1 and CDR2 are MNHEY and SVGAGI. CDR3 length equals 16 residues. The V gene lost 2 bases and the J gene lost 7 bases, with 20 bases spanning the gap. In DNA, the CDR3 is TGTGCCAGCAGTTACGTCTCCCTAACGAGGTTTAGTGAAGCTTTCTTT. Translation: CASSYVSLTRFSEAFF.

The V gene is TRBV27, the J gene TRBJ2-1; 9 nucleotides line up with TRBD2. Germline lookup yields CDR1 MNHEY and CDR2 SMNVEV (reference sequence). This CDR3 region has 18 residues. V shed 5 bases and J 0 bases; nucleotides not matched to a gene: 11. The DNA of the CDR3 is TGTGCCAGCAGTGTAGGGGGTGGCGGGAGGGTCTCCTACAATGAGCAGTTCTTC. It is translated as CASSVGGGGRVSYNEQFF.

V usage is TRBV6-4 and J usage is TRBJ1-2; D uncertain. Germline loops: CDR1 MRHNA, CDR2 SNTAGT. The CDR3 has 13 residues. With 2 bases removed from V and 4 bases from J, the gap between germline ends came to 8 bases. The CDR3 DNA follows: TGTGCCAGCAGTGACGGACTGAGCTATGGCTACACCTTC. It specifies CASSDGLSYGYTF.

This clone was detected only once. CDR3 DNA sequence: TGTGCCAGCAGTTTGTATCCGTACGAGCAGTACTTC. Residues: CASSLYPYEQYF. The rearrangement joins TRBV12-3 or TRBV12-4 to TRBJ2-7; no clear D. V was trimmed by 3 bases and J by 4 bases, leaving 7 bases between them. This CDR3 is built from 12 residues.

This rearrangement joins TRBV4-1 to TRBJ1-5, with unresolved D. CDR3 size: 17 residues. Trimming removed 0 bases from V and 0 bases from J, with 12 bases in between. Per germline, CDR1 MGHRA and CDR2 YSYEKL. CDR3 coding DNA: TGCGCCAGCAGCCAAGATTACAAACAGTATAGCAATCAGCCCCAGCATTTT. Its translation is CASSQDYKQYSNQPQHF.

The rearrangement uses TRBV5-1 and TRBJ1-2; a possible D gene is TRBD1 (6 bases). Trimming removed 3 bases from V and 2 bases from J, with 11 bases in between. This CDR3 is 14 amino acids long. Germline V CDR1 and CDR2: SGHRS, YFSETQ. CDR3 nucleotides: TGCGCCAGCAGCTATGAGGACAGAAACTATGGCTACACCTTC. It codes for CASSYEDRNYGYTF.

The V gene is TRBV28, the J gene TRBJ2-1; 7 bases agree with TRBD2. The germline CDR1 and CDR2 sequences are MDHEN and SYDVKM. This CDR3 is 17 amino acids long. The V gene end was trimmed by 6 bases and the J gene end by 5 bases; junction bases not matched to a gene: 16. In DNA form, the CDR3 reads TGTGCCAGCAGCCCAATAGGAACCGGGACTAATAACAATGAGCAGTTCTTC. This encodes CASSPIGTGTNNNEQFF.

This chain connects TRBV11-2 to TRBJ2-7; 13 nucleotides agree with TRBD2. Per germline, CDR1 SGHAT and CDR2 FQNNGV. J lost 9 bases, V lost 2 bases, and 10 bases had no gene match. This CDR3 spans 16 amino acids. CDR3 loop: CASSLLGLAGAGGQYF. The CDR3, as DNA: TGTGCCAGCAGCTTATTAGGACTAGCGGGAGCGGGTGGGCAGTACTTC.

J is TRBJ1-5 and V is TRBV27, with 8 bases fitting TRBD1. With V trimmed by 5 bases and J by 2 bases, 5 bases remained unmatched. Germline lookup yields CDR1 MNHEY and CDR2 SMNVEV (reference sequence). The CDR3 runs to 15 residues. This CDR3 is CASSQGTGGNQPQHF. As DNA, the CDR3 is TGTGCCAGCAGTCAGGGGACAGGTGGCAATCAGCCCCAGCATTTT.

This chain joins TRBV18 and TRBJ2-7, with 16 positions matching TRBD2. The CDR3 runs to 16 residues. Germline V gene data show CDR1 as KGHSH and CDR2 as LQKENI. V lost 3 bases and J lost 4; bases outside the gene matches: 3. CDR3 DNA sequence: TGTGCCAGCTCACCGGGACTAGCGGGGGGGATTTACGAGCAGTACTTC. Amino acids: CASSPGLAGGIYEQYF.

The chain recombines TRBV29-1 with TRBJ2-5; no firm D call. V gave up 7 bases and J gave up 1 base, with 7 bases separating them. The CDR3 sequence is 11 residues long. Looked up from germline, CDR1 is SQVTM and CDR2 is ANQGSEA. The CDR3, as DNA: TGCAGCGAGCATCGCCAAGAGACCCAGTACTTC. It specifies CSEHRQETQYF.

The DNA for the CDR3 is TGTGCCATCAGCAATCCCGGGACTAGGGCGAACACCGGGGAGCTGTTTTTT. Translating it yields CAISNPGTRANTGELFF. The chain carries TRBV10-3 and TRBJ2-2; 8 bases map to TRBD2. CDR3 size: 17 residues. Germline lookup yields CDR1 ENHRY and CDR2 SYGVKD. Unmatched junction bases numbered 9, after V lost 6 bases and J lost 0 bases.

The chain uses TRBV18 and TRBJ1-2; 7 positions match TRBD1. With V trimmed by 1 base and J by 6 bases, 5 bases remained unmatched. Germline values: CDR1 KGHSH, CDR2 LQKENI. CDR3 size: 14 residues. CDR3 in amino acids: CASSPLHTGDGYTF. DNA of the CDR3: TGTGCCAGCTCACCACTCCACACAGGGGATGGCTACACCTTC.

About this clone: At the DNA level, this CDR3 is encoded by other sequences in the same sample as well. The rearrangement uses TRBV18 and TRBJ2-5; D uncertain. Trimming stripped 3 bases from V and 3 bases from J, with 8 bases between. The CDR3 consists of 13 residues. Germline loops: CDR1 KGHSH, CDR2 LQKENI. CDR3 sequence: CASSPSGEETQYF. The CDR3 DNA reads TGTGCCAGCTCACCCTCAGGCGAAGAGACCCAGTACTTC.

The chain couples TRBV7-9 to TRBJ2-3; 11 nucleotides line up with TRBD1. In germline, CDR1 is SEHNR, CDR2 FQNEAQ (reference sequence). V lost 5 bases to trimming and J lost 5 bases; unmatched junction nucleotides: 12. This CDR3 contains 17 residues. CDR3 nucleotide sequence: TGTGCCAGCAGCGCCGGACGGACAGGGGGCGGGGGAGATACGCAGTATTTT. Its translation is CASSAGRTGGGGDTQYF.

CDR3 in amino acids: CASSPRTGVANEKLFF. In DNA, the CDR3 is TGTGCCAGCAGCCCCCGGACAGGGGTCGCTAATGAAAAACTGTTTTTT. The chain has TRBV11-2 and TRBJ1-4; 9 nucleotides agree with TRBD1. After removal of 5 bases from V and 3 bases from J, the junction contained 7 bases not matched to a gene. Per the germline V gene, CDR1 is SGHAT and CDR2 is FQNNGV. The length of the CDR3 is 16 residues.

This clone occurred a few times. The genes are TRBV6-6 and TRBJ2-5; D might be TRBD1 (5 bases). Germline lookup yields CDR1 MNHNY and CDR2 SVGAGI (reference sequence). The CDR3 spans 13 residues. Trimming took 4 bases from V and 5 from J, leaving 11 bases between them. This chain's CDR3 is CASSLGQTETQYF. The CDR3 DNA reads as TGTGCCAGCAGTTTGGGGCAGACGGAGACCCAGTACTTC.

The chain links TRBV2 to TRBJ2-6; D call uncertain. This CDR3 is built from 15 residues. V was shortened by 6 bases and J by 2 bases, with 11 bases between the two germline ends. CDR1 SNHLY and CDR2 FYNNEI come from the germline V gene. The chain's CDR3 is CASRISRTGANVLTF. Written as DNA, the CDR3 is TGTGCCAGCAGGATCAGTCGAACTGGGGCCAACGTCCTGACTTTC.

The V and J genes are TRBV7-8 and TRBJ2-7; perhaps TRBD1 as D (5 bases). Trimming removed 2 bases at V and 5 bases at J, with 16 bases between. Germline V CDR1 and CDR2: SGHVS, FQNEAQ. This CDR3 has 15 residues. CDR3: CASSLTTARRDEQYF. CDR3 nucleotides: TGTGCCAGCAGCTTAACGACAGCCCGTAGGGACGAGCAGTACTTC.

The V and J genes are TRBV24-1 and TRBJ2-5, with D tentatively TRBD1 (6 bases). The V end lost 4 bases, the J end lost 4 bases, and 21 bases lay between the germline ends. Germline loops: CDR1 KGHDR, CDR2 SFDVKD. This CDR3 contains 17 residues. This CDR3 reads CATSDPSLRQGRETQYF. The CDR3 DNA sequence: TGTGCCACCAGTGACCCCAGCCTCCGTCAGGGGAGAGAGACCCAGTACTTC.